Listed here are 29 T cell receptor beta chains from one sample, sequenced in a study of T cells after somatic rescue of genetic block. Clones were read by immunoSEQ multiplex PCR, and TCRdb kept only the in-frame ones, dropping some. The table has approximately 67,000 clones, under 95% seen once. Sequencing was carried out using peripheral blood mononuclear cells (PBMCs). All receptors come from a man aged 40-55 years.

V usage is TRBV10-1 and J usage is TRBJ2-1; 10 bases agree with TRBD2. The ends lost 2 bases at V and 10 bases at J; junction bases unmatched: 5. From germline, CDR1 is WNHNN and CDR2 SYGVQD (reference sequence). The CDR3 spans 14 residues. CDR3 nucleotide sequence: TGCGCCAGCAGTGAGACCGGGACTAGCGCAGAGCAGTTCTTC. It specifies CASSETGTSAEQFF.

The chain is built from TRBV15 and TRBJ1-1, with D tentatively TRBD1 (6 bases). The CDR3 contains 16 residues. CDR1 is LNHNV, CDR2 YYDKDF, per germline (reference sequence). V was clipped by 1 base and J by 5 bases, with 17 bases between them. The CDR3, as DNA: TGTGCCACCAGCAGAGCCTTACAGGGTAAGAGGACTGAAGCTTTCTTT. The encoded protein is CATSRALQGKRTEAFF.

V usage is TRBV9 and J usage is TRBJ2-2; D possibly corresponds to TRBD2 (5 bases). The germline V gene has CDR1 SGDLS and CDR2 YYNGEE. The CDR3 is made up of 15 amino acids. V lost 0 bases to trimming and J lost 4 bases, with 10 bases between them. CDR3 sequence reads: CASSVVEGFTGELFF. CDR3 DNA: TGTGCCAGCAGCGTAGTCGAGGGATTCACCGGGGAGCTGTTTTTT.

The chain employs TRBV5-6 and TRBJ1-4; a weak D match, TRBD1 (5 bases). The V end was cut by 3 bases, the J end by 11 bases, with 20 bases between. The CDR3 length is 15 residues. CDR1 and CDR2 (germline): SGHDT, YYEEEE. The CDR3 protein is CASSWSGTQAGKLFF. The CDR3 DNA reads TGTGCCAGCAGCTGGTCAGGGACCCAGGCCGGTAAACTGTTTTTT. Full variable domain (missing parts from reference TRBV5-6 and TRBJ1-4): DAGVTQSPTHLIKTRGQQVTLRCSPKSGHDTVSWYQQALGQGPQFIFQYYEEEERQRGNFPDRFSGHQFPNYSSELNVNALLLGDSALYLCASSWSGTQAGKLFFGSGTQLSVL.

The V gene is TRBV25-1, the J gene TRBJ2-2; perhaps TRBD1 as D (6 bases). V gave up 3 bases and J gave up 2 bases, with 10 bases separating them. The CDR3 totals 15 residues. CDR1 and CDR2 (germline): MGHDK, SYGVNS. CDR3 nucleotides: TGTGCCAGCAGTGACCCCGGGACAAACACCGGGGAGCTGTTTTTT. Protein: CASSDPGTNTGELFF. The full variable domain, its missing parts supplied by reference TRBV25-1 and TRBJ2-2, is EADIYQTPRYLVIGTGKKITLECSQTMGHDKMYWYQQDPGMELHLIHYSYGVNSTEKGDLSSESTVSRIRTEHFPLTLESARPSHTSQYLCASSDPGTNTGELFFGEGSRLTVL.

This clone was seen only once. The CDR3 is CASSLGDGGGGPQHF. CDR3 nucleotide sequence: TGCGCCAGCAGCTTGGGGGACGGCGGTGGGGGGCCCCAGCATTTT. This chain uses TRBV5-1 with TRBJ1-5; D is possibly TRBD1 (5 bases). The CDR3 is 15 amino acids. V was trimmed by 0 bases and J by 9 bases, leaving 16 bases between them. Germline V gene data show CDR1 as SGHRS and CDR2 as YFSETQ.

This clone was detected only once. The chain carries TRBV10-3 and TRBJ1-2; D is undetermined. Trimming removed 3 bases at V and 3 bases at J, with 8 bases between. Germline assignment: CDR1 ENHRY and CDR2 SYGVKD. The CDR3 runs 13 residues. CDR3 region: CAISDQEYYGYTF. CDR3 sequence (DNA): TGTGCCATCAGTGACCAGGAGTACTATGGCTACACCTTC.

The chain uses TRBV2 and TRBJ2-1; 10 positions match TRBD1. The CDR3 runs to 15 residues. Losses at the gene ends were 5 bases for V and 4 bases for J; bases not matched to a gene: 5. In germline, CDR1 is SNHLY, CDR2 FYNNEI. CDR3 residues: CASSPGTGAYNEQFF. DNA for the CDR3: TGTGCCAGCAGTCCCGGGACAGGGGCATACAATGAGCAGTTCTTC.

The chain recombines TRBV30 with TRBJ2-3; D may be TRBD1 or TRBD2 (5 bases each). This CDR3 comprises 14 residues. Germline V CDR1 and CDR2: GTSNPN, SVGIG (reference sequence). Trimming shortened V by 2 bases and J by 7 bases, and 16 bases separated the two germline ends. The CDR3: CAWSPLAGRNTQYF. The CDR3 nucleotides read TGTGCCTGGAGTCCCCTAGCAGGGAGAAATACGCAGTATTTT.

V usage is TRBV6-4 and J usage is TRBJ2-2; 10 bases fit TRBD1. CDR3 length: 15 residues. CDR1 is MRHNA and CDR2 is SNTAGT in the germline V gene. V shed 3 bases and J 3 bases; nucleotides not matched to a gene: 1. The chain's CDR3 is CASSDGTGDTGELFF. CDR3 sequence (DNA): TGTGCCAGCAGTGATGGGACAGGGGACACCGGGGAGCTGTTTTTT.

The J gene is TRBJ1-2, the V gene TRBV7-2, with TRBD1 matching 8 bases. CDR1 SGHTA and CDR2 FQGNSA come from the germline V gene. The CDR3 totals 14 residues. Trimming cost V 1 base and J 2 bases; bases outside gene matches: 0. The CDR3 bases are TGTGCCAGCAGCTTAGGGGACAGGAACTATGGCTACACCTTC. Amino acid sequence: CASSLGDRNYGYTF.

The rearrangement links TRBV4-1 to TRBJ2-7, with D possibly matching TRBD1 (6 bases). Trimming removed 4 bases at V and 3 bases at J, with 13 bases between. The CDR3 consists of 14 residues. From germline, CDR1 is MGHRA and CDR2 YSYEKL. CDR3 sequence reads: CASSLNPTGYEQYF. In nucleotides, the CDR3 is TGCGCCAGCAGCCTAAACCCGACAGGCTACGAGCAGTACTTC.

The rearrangement uses TRBV10-1 and TRBJ2-7; D is possibly TRBD1 (6 bases). The germline CDR1 and CDR2 sequences are WNHNN and SYGVQD (reference sequence). The CDR3 is made up of 13 amino acids. V was clipped by 6 bases and J by 3 bases, with 12 bases between them. The CDR3, as DNA: TGCGCCAGCAGCGCCGGGACATACTACGAGCAGTACTTC. Protein sequence: CASSAGTYYEQYF.

This rearrangement joins TRBV5-8 to TRBJ1-4, with 9 bases that match TRBD1. Germline V gives CDR1 SGHTS, CDR2 YDEGEE. This CDR3 is 13 amino acids long. The trim removed 4 bases at V and 11 bases at J, leaving 6 bases unmatched. As DNA, the CDR3 is TGTGCCAGCAGCGGGACAGGGAAGGAGAAACTGTTTTTT. It translates to CASSGTGKEKLFF.

The V and J genes are TRBV19 and TRBJ1-2, with D tentatively TRBD1 (6 bases). V was cut by 4 bases and J by 6 bases, with 12 bases left in between. The CDR3 contains 13 residues. Germline CDR1 and CDR2: LNHDA and SQIVND (reference sequence). Here the CDR3 reads CASSRTGTNGYTF. CDR3 DNA sequence: TGTGCCAGTAGTAGAACAGGGACGAATGGCTACACCTTC.

On this clone itself: Within the sample, other DNA sequences also encode this same CDR3. V is TRBV18 and J is TRBJ2-2; maybe TRBD1 (5 bases). The CDR3 consists of 14 residues. Germline CDR1 is KGHSH and CDR2 is LQKENI. V lost 3 bases and J lost 0, with 5 bases in between. As DNA, the CDR3 is TGTGCCAGCTCACCGACAGCGAACACCGGGGAGCTGTTTTTT. It codes for CASSPTANTGELFF.

The J gene is TRBJ2-2, the V gene TRBV12-2; the D call of TRBD1 is as the table states it, not checked on the DNA. TRBV12-2 is a documented pseudogene. CDR3 length: 18 residues. The CDR3 reads CASRLARRDRGLTGELFF. The CDR3 DNA reads TGTGCAAGTCGCTTAGCACGGAGGGACAGGGGGCTAACCGGGGAGCTGTTTTTT.

The chain has TRBV11-2 and TRBJ2-1, with 7 bases lining up with TRBD1. V gave up 5 bases and J gave up 2 bases; unmatched junction bases: 6. CDR1 and CDR2 from the germline V gene are SGHAT and FQNNGV. There are 15 residues in the CDR3. CDR3 nucleotides: TGTGCCAGCAGCCGAGACAGGGACACCTACAATGAGCAGTTCTTC. Translation gives CASSRDRDTYNEQFF.

A word on this clone: This CDR3 is also generated by other DNA sequences in the sample. V and J are TRBV6-5 and TRBJ2-3; 10 nucleotides align to TRBD1. V was pared by 5 bases and J by 2 bases, with 4 bases of the junction left unmatched. The germline V gene encodes CDR1 MNHEY and CDR2 SVGAGI. This CDR3 has 15 amino acids. CDR3 loop: CASSRTGGDTDTQYF. The CDR3 DNA reads as TGTGCCAGCAGTCGGACAGGGGGAGACACAGATACGCAGTATTTT.

CDR3 sequence: CASSPGSGSTYEQYF. The CDR3 coding sequence is TGTGCCAGCAGCCCCGGGAGCGGGTCGACCTACGAGCAGTACTTC. This chain uses TRBV4-2 with TRBJ2-7; TRBD2 is a possible D gene (6 bases). The V gene's germline CDR1 is LGHNA and CDR2 YNFKEQ. The V gene lost 4 bases and the J gene lost 2 bases, with 15 bases spanning the gap. This CDR3 is built from 15 residues.

V is TRBV6-5 and J is TRBJ2-7; possible D gene TRBD1, 5 bases. The CDR3 is 13 residues long. V lost 2 bases, J lost 2 bases, and 7 bases lay in between. CDR1 and CDR2 from the germline V gene are MNHEY and SVGAGI. CDR3 in amino acids: CASSYRGAYEQYF. CDR3 sequence (DNA): TGTGCCAGCAGTTACAGGGGCGCCTACGAGCAGTACTTC.

The CDR3 spells CASGRTTRGETQYF. DNA of the CDR3: TGTGCCAGCGGACGGACTACACGTGGGGAGACCCAGTACTTC. The chain uses TRBV2 and TRBJ2-5; D may be TRBD2 (6 bases). This CDR3 is 14 amino acids long. V was pared by 8 bases and J by 5 bases, with 18 bases between. Germline values: CDR1 SNHLY, CDR2 FYNNEI.

The chain uses TRBV5-5 and TRBJ2-2; weak D call: TRBD2 (6 bases). The V gene lost 4 bases and the J gene lost 2 bases, with 9 bases spanning the gap. CDR3 size: 14 residues. CDR1 and CDR2 (germline): SGHKS, YYEKEE (reference sequence). CDR3 bases: TGTGCCAGCAGCCCGGGGGTTAACACCGGGGAGCTGTTTTTT. Translation: CASSPGVNTGELFF.

The chain recombines TRBV5-4 with TRBJ2-1; 7 bases are a match to TRBD1. V was clipped by 4 bases and J by 8 bases; unmatched bases: 15. CDR3 length: 16 residues. The germline V gene encodes CDR1 SGHNT and CDR2 YYREEE (reference sequence). The CDR3 region is CASSDSKTGAMYEQFF. The CDR3 region has the DNA TGTGCCAGCAGCGACAGTAAAACAGGGGCTATGTATGAGCAGTTCTTC.

J is TRBJ2-3 and V is TRBV6-4; no reliable D call. The CDR3 is made up of 13 amino acids. Germline V gene lookup returns CDR1 MRHNA and CDR2 SNTAGT. V was shortened by 0 bases and J by 2 bases, with 3 bases between the two germline ends. The CDR3 DNA sequence: TGTGCCAGCAGTGACTCGACCACAGATACGCAGTATTTT. Translation gives CASSDSTTDTQYF.

The chain couples TRBV5-1 to TRBJ2-7, with 11 bases matching TRBD2. J lost 3 bases, V lost 7 bases, and 6 bases had no gene match. Germline CDR1 and CDR2: SGHRS and YFSETQ. CDR3 size: 14 residues. The CDR3 DNA reads as TGCGCCAGCTCTGGGACTAGCGGTCTCTACGAGCAGTACTTC. Translated: CASSGTSGLYEQYF.

CDR3 DNA: TGTGCCAGCTCACCGATCCAGGGGCAGGAGACCCAGTACTTC. It is translated as CASSPIQGQETQYF. The chain links TRBV18 to TRBJ2-5, with D possibly TRBD1 on 6 matching bases. Trimming left V 3 bases short and J 5 bases short, with 13 bases between. CDR1 is KGHSH, CDR2 LQKENI, per germline. CDR3 length: 14 amino acids. Combining the CDR3 with reference TRBV18 and TRBJ2-5 gives the whole variable domain NAGVMQNPRHLVRRRGQEARLRCSPMKGHSHVYWYRQLPEEGLKFMVYLQKENIIDESGMPKERFSAEFPKEGPSILRIQQVVRGDSAAYFCASSPIQGQETQYFGPGTRLLVL.

This chain joins TRBV7-3 and TRBJ2-1; 9 bases agree with TRBD2. CDR3 length: 15 residues. Germline lookup yields CDR1 SGHTA and CDR2 FQGTGA. With V trimmed by 2 bases and J by 7 bases, 6 bases remained unmatched. In DNA form, the CDR3 reads TGTGCCAGCAGCTTAGCGGGGGGGTTTGGAAATGAGCAGTTCTTC. Protein: CASSLAGGFGNEQFF.

The chain carries TRBV25-1 and TRBJ2-3, with 7 bases matching TRBD2. The germline gives CDR1 MGHDK, CDR2 SYGVNS. The V gene end was trimmed by 3 bases and the J gene end by 2 bases; junction bases not matched to a gene: 8. The CDR3 is made up of 16 amino acids. CDR3 DNA: TGTGCCAGCAGTGACGGGGAGGGCCGCCTCACAGATACGCAGTATTTT. It encodes CASSDGEGRLTDTQYF. Full variable domain (remainder filled in from reference TRBV25-1 and TRBJ2-3): EADIYQTPRYLVIGTGKKITLECSQTMGHDKMYWYQQDPGMELHLIHYSYGVNSTEKGDLSSESTVSRIRTEHFPLTLESARPSHTSQYLCASSDGEGRLTDTQYFGPGTRLTVL.